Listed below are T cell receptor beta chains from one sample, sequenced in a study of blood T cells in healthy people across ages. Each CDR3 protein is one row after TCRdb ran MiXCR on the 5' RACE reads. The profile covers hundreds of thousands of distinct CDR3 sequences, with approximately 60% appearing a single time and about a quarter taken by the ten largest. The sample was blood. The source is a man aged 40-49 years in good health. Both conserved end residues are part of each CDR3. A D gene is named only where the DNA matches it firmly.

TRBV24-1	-	CATSDAGTLTDTQYF
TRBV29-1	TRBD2	CSVESLAGGFYEQYF
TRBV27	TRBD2	CASSLSFTSGSGNEQFF
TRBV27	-	CASSIVGGSKNIQYF
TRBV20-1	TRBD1	CSARDPQTGGLPYGYTF
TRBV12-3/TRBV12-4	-	CASSPIMGDQPQHF
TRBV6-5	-	CASSGGFGSEKLFF
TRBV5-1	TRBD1	CASSLRRDRKNEKLFF
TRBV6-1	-	CASTLTAGGGTEAFF
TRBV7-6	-	CASSLALRQGKGEMEKLFF
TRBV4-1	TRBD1	CASSHDRGDNEQFF
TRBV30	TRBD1	CAWIVGGQGLGYTF
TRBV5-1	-	CASSQDIEVSPPHF
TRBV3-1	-	CASSQGANEKLFF
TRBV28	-	CASSFTQGGIGEQYF
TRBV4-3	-	CASSQALNSNQPQHF
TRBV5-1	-	CASSLPVGRDTEAFF
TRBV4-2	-	CASSQGALQETQYF
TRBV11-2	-	CASSLSFGQYSNQPQHF
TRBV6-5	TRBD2	CASSYSGLAAYEQYF
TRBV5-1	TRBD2	CASSLVRLAGGEETQYF
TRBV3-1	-	CASSQDPGALPRNIQYF
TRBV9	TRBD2	CASSVRPAGGTDTQYF
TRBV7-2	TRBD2	CASSLPGLGSYEQYF
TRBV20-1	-	CSARSALWPPGGQPQHF
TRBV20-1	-	CSARDPIRDTETQYF
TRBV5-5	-	CASRREPGSTLHGYTF
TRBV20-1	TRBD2	CSAAYPGLAATRLKTQYF
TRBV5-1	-	CASSTGTTKDSPLHF
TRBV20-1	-	CSASRTAYNEQFF
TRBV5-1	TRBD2	CASSPTSGTEQFF
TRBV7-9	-	CASSSYPTAVIAKNIQYF
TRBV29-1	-	CSVVKDDMNTEAFF
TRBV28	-	CASSSGSIETQYF
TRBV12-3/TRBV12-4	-	CASSLGSMGEQYF
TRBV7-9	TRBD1	CASSNGQGNYGYTF
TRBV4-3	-	CASSQDTRGTDTQYF
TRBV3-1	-	CASSQDEGQTYGYTF
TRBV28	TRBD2	CASNIRTSGSTDTQYF
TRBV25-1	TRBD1	CASSDGWGQTRSYNEQFF
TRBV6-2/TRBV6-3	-	CASSYGWSVAFF
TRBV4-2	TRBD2	CASSQETSGDTQYF
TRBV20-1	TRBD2	CSASPYLAGDSYNEQFF
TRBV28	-	CASSYTVNEKLFF
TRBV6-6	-	CASSKLQGTTEAFF